This TCR beta chain came from a study of blood T cell repertoires in COVID-19. Across the whole study: Donors in the United States, Italy and Spain gave samples during acute or convalescent COVID-19. PBMCs, B-cell-depleted T cells, or T cells provided the cDNA or gDNA that made up the material.

Germline lookup yields CDR1 GTSNPN and CDR2 SVGIG (reference sequence). CDR3 size: 12 residues. Cohort assignment relied on participant-reported clinical history. As handled by the study authors: Amplifying reference gene primers gave estimates of nucleated cell counts. TCRdb's table, derived via immunoSEQ multiplex PCR, lists solely in-frame clones and lacks some. V and J calls and clone size come straight from that table; D and trimming were deduced from the DNA. The top ten clones hold approximately 4.3% of a sample with approximately 250,000 clones, about 86% of them seen once. The clonotype comes from a man aged 25-45 years with acute COVID-19. Sequenced material: PBMCs or T cells enriched from blood (not recorded which). V and J are TRBV30 and TRBJ1-4, with 9 bases matching TRBD1. The CDR3 DNA is TGTGCTGGACAGGGGAGGAATGAAAAACTGTTTTTT. Its protein product is CAGQGRNEKLFF. The full variable domain, rest sourced from reference TRBV30 and TRBJ1-4, is SQTIHQWPATLVQPVGSPLSLECTVEGTSNPNLYWYRQAAGRGLQLLFYSVGIGQISSEVPQNLSASRPQDRQFILSSKKLLLSDSGFYLCAGQGRNEKLFFGSGTQLSVL.